What follows describes a single T cell receptor beta chain. The target antigen is unknown. The entry originates in a study of circulating and synovial CD4+ cells in juvenile arthritis. General study findings and limits: Bulk blood CD4 repertoires were more diverse than these.

Profiling relied on immunoSEQ multiplex PCR, and the TCRdb table lists in-frame clones only, not all of them. The data hold about 32,000 clones, with over 90% observed a single time. V was pared by 5 bases and J by 0 bases, with 1 base of the junction left unmatched. Germline V gives CDR1 ENHRY, CDR2 SYGVKD. This CDR3 contains 15 residues. This clonotype originated in a human donor with juvenile idiopathic arthritis. The specimen sequenced was CD4+ T cells from blood. The chain has TRBV10-3 and TRBJ1-5; TRBD1 matches 10 bases. CDR3 amino acids: CAISRDRGSNQPQHF. In nucleotides, the CDR3 is TGTGCCATCAGTCGGGACAGGGGTAGCAATCAGCCCCAGCATTTT.